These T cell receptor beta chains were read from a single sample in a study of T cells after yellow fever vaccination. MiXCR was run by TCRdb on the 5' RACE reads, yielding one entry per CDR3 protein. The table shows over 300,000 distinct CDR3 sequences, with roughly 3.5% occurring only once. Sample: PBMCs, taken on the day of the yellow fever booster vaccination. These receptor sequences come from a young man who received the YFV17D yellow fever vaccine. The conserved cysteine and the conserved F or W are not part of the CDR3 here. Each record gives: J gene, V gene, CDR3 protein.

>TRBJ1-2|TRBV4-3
ASSQEWVESGYT
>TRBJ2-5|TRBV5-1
ASSLGGRVLETQY
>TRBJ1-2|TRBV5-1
ASSLAVGANYGYT
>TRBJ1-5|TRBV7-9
ASRPGGGSNQPQH
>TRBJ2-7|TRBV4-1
ASSQGHGLAAYEQY
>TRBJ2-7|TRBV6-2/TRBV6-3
ASTQRQGSGSYEQY
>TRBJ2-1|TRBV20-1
SARDRIGYEQF
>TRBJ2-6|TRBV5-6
ASSPFDSSGANVLT
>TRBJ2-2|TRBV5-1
ASSLQGASGELF
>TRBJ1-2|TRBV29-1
SVDLDGYT
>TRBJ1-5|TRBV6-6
ASKGNQPQH
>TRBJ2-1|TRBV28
ASRRWGGPINEQF
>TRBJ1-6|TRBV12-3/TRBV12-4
ASSARVDSPLH
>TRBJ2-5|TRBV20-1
SAVGTGAETQY
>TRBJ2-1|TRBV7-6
ASSSGLAGGHEQF
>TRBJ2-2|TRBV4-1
ASSQDTKTGELF
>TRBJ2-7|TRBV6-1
ASSEKGGIGEQY
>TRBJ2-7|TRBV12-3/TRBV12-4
ASSSGTGPSEQY
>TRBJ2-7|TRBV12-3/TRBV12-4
ASSYTGTGRYEQY
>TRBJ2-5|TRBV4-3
ASSRDRVETQY
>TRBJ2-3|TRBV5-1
ASFRGEVADTQY
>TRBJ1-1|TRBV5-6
ASLATGTNTEAF
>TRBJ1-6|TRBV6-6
ASSSSSPLH
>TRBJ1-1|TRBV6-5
ASISIGGGGVNTEAF
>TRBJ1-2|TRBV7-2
ASSLGPGANYGYT
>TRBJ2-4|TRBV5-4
ASSWGPGPANIQY
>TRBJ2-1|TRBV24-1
ATSDLPRGKQF
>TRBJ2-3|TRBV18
ASSPMTGSTDTQY
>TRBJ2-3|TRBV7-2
ASSQGLSTDTQY